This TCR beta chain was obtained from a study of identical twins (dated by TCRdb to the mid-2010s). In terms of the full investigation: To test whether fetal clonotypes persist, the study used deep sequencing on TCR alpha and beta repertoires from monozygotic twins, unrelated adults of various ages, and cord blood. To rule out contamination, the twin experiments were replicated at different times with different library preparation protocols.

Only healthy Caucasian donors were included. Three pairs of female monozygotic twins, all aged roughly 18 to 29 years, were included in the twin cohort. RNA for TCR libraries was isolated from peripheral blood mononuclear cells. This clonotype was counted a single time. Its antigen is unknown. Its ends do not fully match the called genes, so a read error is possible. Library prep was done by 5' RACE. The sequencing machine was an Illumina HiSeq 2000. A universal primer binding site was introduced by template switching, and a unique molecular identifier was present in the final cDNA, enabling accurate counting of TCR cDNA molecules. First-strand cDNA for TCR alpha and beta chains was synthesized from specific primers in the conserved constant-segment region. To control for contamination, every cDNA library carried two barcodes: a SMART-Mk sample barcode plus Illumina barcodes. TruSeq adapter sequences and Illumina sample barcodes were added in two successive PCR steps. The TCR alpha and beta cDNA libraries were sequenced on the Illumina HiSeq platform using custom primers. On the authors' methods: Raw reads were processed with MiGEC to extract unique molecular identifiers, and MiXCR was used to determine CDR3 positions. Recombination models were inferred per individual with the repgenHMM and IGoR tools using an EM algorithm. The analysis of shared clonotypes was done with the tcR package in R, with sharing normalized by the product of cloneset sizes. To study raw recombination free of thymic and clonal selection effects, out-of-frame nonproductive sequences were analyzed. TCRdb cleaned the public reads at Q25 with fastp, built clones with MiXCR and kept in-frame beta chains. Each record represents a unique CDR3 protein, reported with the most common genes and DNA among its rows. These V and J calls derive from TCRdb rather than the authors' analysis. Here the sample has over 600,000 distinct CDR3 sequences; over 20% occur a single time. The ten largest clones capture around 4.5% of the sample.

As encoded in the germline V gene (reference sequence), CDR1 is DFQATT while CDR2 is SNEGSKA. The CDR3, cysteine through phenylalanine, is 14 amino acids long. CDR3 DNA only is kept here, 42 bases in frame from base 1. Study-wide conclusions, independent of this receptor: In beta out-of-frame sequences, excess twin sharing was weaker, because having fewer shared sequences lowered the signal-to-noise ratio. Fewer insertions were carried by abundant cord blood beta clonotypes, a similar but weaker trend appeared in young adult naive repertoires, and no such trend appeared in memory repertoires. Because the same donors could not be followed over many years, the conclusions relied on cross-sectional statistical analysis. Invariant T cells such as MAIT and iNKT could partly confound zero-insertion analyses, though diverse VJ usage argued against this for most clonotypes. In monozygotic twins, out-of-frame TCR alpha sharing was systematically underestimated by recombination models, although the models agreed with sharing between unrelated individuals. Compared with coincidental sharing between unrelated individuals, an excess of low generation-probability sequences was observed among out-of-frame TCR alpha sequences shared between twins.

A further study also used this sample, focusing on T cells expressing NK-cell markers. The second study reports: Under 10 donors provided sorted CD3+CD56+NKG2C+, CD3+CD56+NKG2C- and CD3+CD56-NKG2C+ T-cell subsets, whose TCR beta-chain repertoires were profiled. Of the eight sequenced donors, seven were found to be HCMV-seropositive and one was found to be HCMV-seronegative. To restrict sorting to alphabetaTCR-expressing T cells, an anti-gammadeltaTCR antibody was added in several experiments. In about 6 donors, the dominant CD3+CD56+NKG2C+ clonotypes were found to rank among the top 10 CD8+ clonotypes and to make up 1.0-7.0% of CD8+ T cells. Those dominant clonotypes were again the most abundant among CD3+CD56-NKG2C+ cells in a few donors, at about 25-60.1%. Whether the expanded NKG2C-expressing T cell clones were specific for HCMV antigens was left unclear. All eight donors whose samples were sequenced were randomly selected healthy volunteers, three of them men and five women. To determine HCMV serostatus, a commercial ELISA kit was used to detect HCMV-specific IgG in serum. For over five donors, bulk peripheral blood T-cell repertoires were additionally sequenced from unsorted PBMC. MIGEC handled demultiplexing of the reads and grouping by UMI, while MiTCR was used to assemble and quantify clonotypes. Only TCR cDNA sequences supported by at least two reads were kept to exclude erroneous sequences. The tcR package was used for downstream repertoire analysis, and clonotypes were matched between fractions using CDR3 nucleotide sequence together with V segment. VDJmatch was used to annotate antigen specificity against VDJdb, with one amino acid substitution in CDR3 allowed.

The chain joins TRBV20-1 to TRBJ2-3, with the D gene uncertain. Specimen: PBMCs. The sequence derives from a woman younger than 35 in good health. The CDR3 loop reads CSAKILSDTDMQYF. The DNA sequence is TGCAGTGCTAAGATACTTTCCGACACAGATATGCAGTATTTT.